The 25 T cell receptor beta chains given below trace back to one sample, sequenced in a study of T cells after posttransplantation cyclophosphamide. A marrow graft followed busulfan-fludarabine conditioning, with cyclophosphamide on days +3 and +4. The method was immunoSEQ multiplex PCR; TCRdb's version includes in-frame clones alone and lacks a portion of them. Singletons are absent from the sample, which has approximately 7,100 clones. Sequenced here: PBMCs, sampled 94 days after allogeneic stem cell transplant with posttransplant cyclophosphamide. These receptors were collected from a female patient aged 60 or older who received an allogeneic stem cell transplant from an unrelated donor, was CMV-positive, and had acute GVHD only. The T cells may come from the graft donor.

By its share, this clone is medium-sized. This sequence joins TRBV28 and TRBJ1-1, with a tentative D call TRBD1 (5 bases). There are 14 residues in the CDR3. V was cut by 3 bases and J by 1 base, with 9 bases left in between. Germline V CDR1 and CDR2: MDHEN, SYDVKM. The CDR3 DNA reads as TGTGCCAGCAGTTTGGGGCAGCGGAACACTGAAGCTTTCTTT. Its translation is CASSLGQRNTEAFF.

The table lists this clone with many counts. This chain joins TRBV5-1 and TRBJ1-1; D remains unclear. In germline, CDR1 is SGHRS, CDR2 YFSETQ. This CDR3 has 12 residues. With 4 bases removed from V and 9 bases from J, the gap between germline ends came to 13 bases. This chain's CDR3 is CASSPGGPQAFF. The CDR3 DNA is TGCGCCAGCAGCCCCGGCGGGCCCCAAGCTTTCTTT.

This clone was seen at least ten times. CDR3 residues: CASSTRQGRALSTEAFF. CDR3 nucleotides: TGTGCCAGTAGTACCAGACAGGGTAGGGCTTTATCAACTGAAGCTTTCTTT. This chain uses TRBV19 with TRBJ1-1; the match to TRBD1 covers 7 bases. Per the germline V gene, CDR1 is LNHDA and CDR2 is SQIVND (reference sequence). The length of the CDR3 is 17 residues. Trimming at V came to 4 bases and at J to 5 bases, leaving 16 bases not matched to a gene. Based on the CDR3 plus reference TRBV19 and TRBJ1-1, the full variable domain is DGGITQSPKYLFRKEGQNVTLSCEQNLNHDAMYWYRQDPGQGLRLIYYSQIVNDFQKGDIAEGYSVSREKKESFPLTVTSAQKNPTAFYLCASSTRQGRALSTEAFFGQGTRLTVV.

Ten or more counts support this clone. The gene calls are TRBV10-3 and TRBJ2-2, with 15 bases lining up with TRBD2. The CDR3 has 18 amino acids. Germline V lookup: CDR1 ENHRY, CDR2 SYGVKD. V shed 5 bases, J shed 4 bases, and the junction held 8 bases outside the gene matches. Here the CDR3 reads CAISPRTSGRARTGELFF. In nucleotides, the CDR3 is TGTGCCATCAGTCCAAGGACTAGCGGGAGGGCACGCACCGGGGAGCTGTTTTTT.

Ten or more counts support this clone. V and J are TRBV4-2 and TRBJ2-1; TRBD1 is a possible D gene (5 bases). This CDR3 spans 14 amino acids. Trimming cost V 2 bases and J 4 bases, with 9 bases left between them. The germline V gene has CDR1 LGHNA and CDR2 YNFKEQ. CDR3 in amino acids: CASSQPTDYNEQFF. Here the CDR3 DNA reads TGTGCCAGCAGCCAACCGACAGATTACAATGAGCAGTTCTTC.

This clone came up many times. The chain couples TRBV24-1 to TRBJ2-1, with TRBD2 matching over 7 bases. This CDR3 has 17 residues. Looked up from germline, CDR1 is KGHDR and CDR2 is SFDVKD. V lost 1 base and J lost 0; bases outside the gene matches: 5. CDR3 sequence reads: CATSDFRGRASYNEQFF. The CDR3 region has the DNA TGTGCCACCAGTGATTTCCGCGGGAGAGCCTCCTACAATGAGCAGTTCTTC.

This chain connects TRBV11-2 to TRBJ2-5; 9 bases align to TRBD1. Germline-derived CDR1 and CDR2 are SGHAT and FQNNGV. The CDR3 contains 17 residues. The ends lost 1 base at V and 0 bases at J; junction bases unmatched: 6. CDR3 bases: TGTGCCAGCAGCTTAGGTGGGACAGGGCCGTACCAAGAGACCCAGTACTTC. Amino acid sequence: CASSLGGTGPYQETQYF.

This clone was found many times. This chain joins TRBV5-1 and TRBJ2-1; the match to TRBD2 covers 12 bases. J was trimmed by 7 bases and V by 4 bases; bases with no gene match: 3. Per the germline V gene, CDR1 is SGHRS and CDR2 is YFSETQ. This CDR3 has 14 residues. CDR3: CASSILAGGNEQFF. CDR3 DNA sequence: TGCGCCAGCAGCATTCTAGCGGGGGGGAATGAGCAGTTCTTC.

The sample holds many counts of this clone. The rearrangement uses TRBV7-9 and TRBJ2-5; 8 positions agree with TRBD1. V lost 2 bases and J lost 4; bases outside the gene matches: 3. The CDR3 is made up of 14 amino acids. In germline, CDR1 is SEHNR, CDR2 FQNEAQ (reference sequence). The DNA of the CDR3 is TGTGCCAGCAGCTTAACAGGGGGTGTAGAGACCCAGTACTTC. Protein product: CASSLTGGVETQYF.

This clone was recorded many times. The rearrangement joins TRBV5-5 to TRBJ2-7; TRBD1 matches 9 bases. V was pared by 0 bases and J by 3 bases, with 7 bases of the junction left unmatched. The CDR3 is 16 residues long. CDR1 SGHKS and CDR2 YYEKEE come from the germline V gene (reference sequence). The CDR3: CASSLGGTGTVYEQYF. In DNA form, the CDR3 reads TGTGCCAGCAGCTTGGGGGGGACAGGGACCGTCTACGAGCAGTACTTC. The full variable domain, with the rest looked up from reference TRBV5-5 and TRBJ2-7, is DAGVTQSPTHLIKTRGQQVTLRCSPISGHKSVSWYQQVLGQGPQFIFQYYEKEERGRGNFPDRFSARQFPNYSSELNVNALLLGDSALYLCASSLGGTGTVYEQYFGPGTRLTVT.

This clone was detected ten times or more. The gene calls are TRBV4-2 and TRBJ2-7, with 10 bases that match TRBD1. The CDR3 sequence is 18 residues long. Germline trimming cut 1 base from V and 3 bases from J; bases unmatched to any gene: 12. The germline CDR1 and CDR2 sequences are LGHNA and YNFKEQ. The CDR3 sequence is CASSQAPRDRGAHYEQYF. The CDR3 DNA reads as TGTGCCAGCAGCCAAGCCCCGCGGGACAGGGGAGCCCACTACGAGCAGTACTTC.

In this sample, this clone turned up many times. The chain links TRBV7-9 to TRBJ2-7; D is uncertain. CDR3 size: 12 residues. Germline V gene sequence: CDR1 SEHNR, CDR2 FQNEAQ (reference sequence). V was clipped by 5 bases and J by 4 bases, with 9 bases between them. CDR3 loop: CASSLKIYEQYF. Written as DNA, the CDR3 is TGTGCCAGCAGCCTAAAAATATACGAGCAGTACTTC.

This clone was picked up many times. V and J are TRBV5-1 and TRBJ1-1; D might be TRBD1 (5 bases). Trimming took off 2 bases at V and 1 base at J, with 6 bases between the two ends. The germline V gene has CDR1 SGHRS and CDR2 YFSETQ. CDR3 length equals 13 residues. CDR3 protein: CASSFTGNTEAFF. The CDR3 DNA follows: TGCGCCAGCAGCTTTACAGGGAACACTGAAGCTTTCTTT.

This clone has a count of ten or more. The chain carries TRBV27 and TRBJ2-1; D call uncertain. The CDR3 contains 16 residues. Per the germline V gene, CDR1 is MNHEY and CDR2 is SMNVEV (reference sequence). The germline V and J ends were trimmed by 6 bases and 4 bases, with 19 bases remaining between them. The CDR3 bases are TGTGCCAGCAGCCCATTTATATTACAGTTATACAATGAGCAGTTCTTC. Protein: CASSPFILQLYNEQFF.

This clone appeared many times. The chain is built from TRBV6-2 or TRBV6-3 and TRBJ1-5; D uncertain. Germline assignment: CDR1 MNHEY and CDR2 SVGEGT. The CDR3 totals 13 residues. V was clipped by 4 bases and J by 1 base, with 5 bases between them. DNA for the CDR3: TGTGCCAGCAGTTTTACAAGCAATCAGCCCCAGCATTTT. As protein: CASSFTSNQPQHF.

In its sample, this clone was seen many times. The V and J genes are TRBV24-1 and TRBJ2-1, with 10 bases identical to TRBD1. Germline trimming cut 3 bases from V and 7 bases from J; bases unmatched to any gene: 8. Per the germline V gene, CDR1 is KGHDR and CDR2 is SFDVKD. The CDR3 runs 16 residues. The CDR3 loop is CATSDAGTGVRNEQFF. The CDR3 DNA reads TGTGCCACCAGTGATGCCGGGACAGGGGTCAGGAATGAGCAGTTCTTC.

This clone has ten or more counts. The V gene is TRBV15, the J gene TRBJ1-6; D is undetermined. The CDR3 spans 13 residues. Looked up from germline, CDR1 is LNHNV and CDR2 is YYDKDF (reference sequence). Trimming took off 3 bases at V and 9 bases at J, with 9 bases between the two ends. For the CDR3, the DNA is TGTGCCACCAGCAGTGCCCAGATTTCACCCCTCCACTTT. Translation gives CATSSAQISPLHF.

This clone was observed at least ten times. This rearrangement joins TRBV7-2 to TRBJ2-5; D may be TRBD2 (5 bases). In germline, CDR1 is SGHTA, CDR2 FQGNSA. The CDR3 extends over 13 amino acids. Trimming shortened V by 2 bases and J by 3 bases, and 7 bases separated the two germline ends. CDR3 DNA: TGTGCCAGCAGCTTACAGGAGGAAGAGACCCAGTACTTC. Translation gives CASSLQEEETQYF. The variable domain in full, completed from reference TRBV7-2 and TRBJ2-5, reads GAGVSQSPSNKVTEKGKDVELRCDPISGHTALYWYRQSLGQGLEFLIYFQGNSAPDKSGLPSDRFSAERTGGSVSTLTIQRTQQEDSAVYLCASSLQEEETQYFGPGTRLLVL.

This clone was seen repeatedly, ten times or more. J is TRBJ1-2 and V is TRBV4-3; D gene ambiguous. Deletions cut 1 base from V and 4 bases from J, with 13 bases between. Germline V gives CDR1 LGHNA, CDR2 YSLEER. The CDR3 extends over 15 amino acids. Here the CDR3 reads CASSQVNAAFYGYTF. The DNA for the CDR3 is TGCGCCAGCAGCCAAGTAAATGCGGCCTTCTATGGCTACACCTTC.

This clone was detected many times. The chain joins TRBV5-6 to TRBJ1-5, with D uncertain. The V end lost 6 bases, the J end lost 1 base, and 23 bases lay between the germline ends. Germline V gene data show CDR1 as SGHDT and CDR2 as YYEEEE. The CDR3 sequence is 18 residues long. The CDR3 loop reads CASTPHRQAAVSNQPQHF. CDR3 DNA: TGTGCCAGCACACCCCATCGTCAGGCAGCAGTAAGCAATCAGCCCCAGCATTTT.

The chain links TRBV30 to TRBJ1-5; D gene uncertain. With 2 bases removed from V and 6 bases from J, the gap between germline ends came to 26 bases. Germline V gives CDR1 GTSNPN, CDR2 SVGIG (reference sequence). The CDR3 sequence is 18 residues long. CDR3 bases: TGTGCCTGGAGTACGTTCGGTGAGGGCTTGACTAGGAGTCAGCCCCAGCATTTT. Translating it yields CAWSTFGEGLTRSQPQHF.

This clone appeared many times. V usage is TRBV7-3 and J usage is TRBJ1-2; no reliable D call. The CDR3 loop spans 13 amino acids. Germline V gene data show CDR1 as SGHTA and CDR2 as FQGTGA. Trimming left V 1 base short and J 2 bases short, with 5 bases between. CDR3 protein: CASSLRPNYGYTF. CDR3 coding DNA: TGTGCCAGCAGCTTAAGGCCGAACTATGGCTACACCTTC.

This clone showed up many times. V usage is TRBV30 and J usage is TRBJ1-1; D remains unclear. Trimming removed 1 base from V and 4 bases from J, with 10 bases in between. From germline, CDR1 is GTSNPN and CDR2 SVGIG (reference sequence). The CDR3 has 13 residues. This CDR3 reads CAWSGSAGTEAFF. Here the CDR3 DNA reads TGTGCCTGGAGTGGCTCCGCGGGCACTGAAGCTTTCTTT. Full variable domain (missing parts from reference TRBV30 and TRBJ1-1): SQTIHQWPATLVQPVGSPLSLECTVEGTSNPNLYWYRQAAGRGLQLLFYSVGIGQISSEVPQNLSASRPQDRQFILSSKKLLLSDSGFYLCAWSGSAGTEAFFGQGTRLTVV.

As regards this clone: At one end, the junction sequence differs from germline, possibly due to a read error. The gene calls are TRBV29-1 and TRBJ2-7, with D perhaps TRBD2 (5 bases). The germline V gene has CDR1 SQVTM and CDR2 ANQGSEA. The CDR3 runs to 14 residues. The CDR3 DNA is TGCAGCGTGGCCACGACTAACAGCCCCTACAAGCAGTACTTC. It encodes CSVATTNSPYKQYF.

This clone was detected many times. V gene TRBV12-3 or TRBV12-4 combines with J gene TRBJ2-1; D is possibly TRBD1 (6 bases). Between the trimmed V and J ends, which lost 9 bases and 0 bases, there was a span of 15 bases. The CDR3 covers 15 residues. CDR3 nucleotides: TGTGCCAGTTCAGGGGACGGAAGCTCCTACAATGAGCAGTTCTTC. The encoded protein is CASSGDGSSYNEQFF.